The rows below give T cell receptor beta chains drawn from one sample of a study of blood T cell repertoires in COVID-19. Assay: immunoSEQ multiplex PCR; the TCRdb copy retains only in-frame clones and omits some. The table lists about 180,000 clones, roughly 81% of them singletons. Sequencing was done on a sample of peripheral blood. Source of these receptors: a woman aged 80 or over with COVID-19, enrolled during active disease. The CDR3 runs from the conserved cysteine through the conserved F or W. The D gene is left open where the match is weak. Only some rows state a clone size, as once, few, many or a class for expanded clones.

abundance: .
d_gene: .
v_gene: TRBV15
j_gene: TRBJ2-7
CDR3nt: TGTGCCACCAGCAGAGCCCTGGACTCGAGCTCCTACGAGCAGTACTTC
CDR3aa: CATSRALDSSSYEQYF

abundance: .
d_gene: TRBD1
v_gene: TRBV3-1/TRBV3-2
j_gene: TRBJ2-5
CDR3nt: TGTGCCAGCAGCCAAGATCGAAGGACAGGACAAGAGACCCAGTACTTC
CDR3aa: CASSQDRRTGQETQYF

abundance: once
d_gene: .
v_gene: TRBV10-3
j_gene: TRBJ2-5
CDR3nt: TGTGCCATCAGTGACCCCGGACAGCTGCGGGAGACCCAGTACTTC
CDR3aa: CAISDPGQLRETQYF

abundance: few
d_gene: TRBD2
v_gene: TRBV7-6
j_gene: TRBJ2-7
CDR3nt: TGTGCCAGCAGCCCGGGCCGCGGGGGAGGGCCGAGGAGCTCCTACGAGCAGTACTTC
CDR3aa: CASSPGRGGGPRSSYEQYF

abundance: .
d_gene: TRBD1
v_gene: TRBV6-1
j_gene: TRBJ1-4
CDR3nt: TGTGCCAGCAGTGAAGTTTACCCGGGACAGGGTGGGGAAAAACTGTTTTTT
CDR3aa: CASSEVYPGQGGEKLFF

abundance: .
d_gene: .
v_gene: TRBV21-1
j_gene: TRBJ2-5
CDR3nt: TGTGCCAGCAGCAGAACGAGACAGGGTCGCAACGGGATAGAGACCCAGTACTTC
CDR3aa: CASSRTRQGRNGIETQYF

abundance: once
d_gene: .
v_gene: TRBV5-1
j_gene: TRBJ2-7
CDR3nt: TGCGCCAGCAGTCAAGGTGACAGGACCCACGAGCAGTACTTC
CDR3aa: CASSQGDRTHEQYF

abundance: .
d_gene: .
v_gene: TRBV9
j_gene: TRBJ1-5
CDR3nt: TGTGCCAGCAGCTCGACACCTTATAGCAATCAGCCCCAGCATTTT
CDR3aa: CASSSTPYSNQPQHF

abundance: .
d_gene: TRBD2
v_gene: TRBV10-1
j_gene: TRBJ2-1
CDR3nt: TGCGCCAGGGATCGACGTAGCGGGGGCTCCTACAATGAGCAGTTCTTC
CDR3aa: CARDRRSGGSYNEQFF

abundance: few
d_gene: .
v_gene: TRBV7-9
j_gene: TRBJ2-3
CDR3nt: TGTGCCAGCACCACGGTATCTTTTAGCACAGATACGCAGTATTTT
CDR3aa: CASTTVSFSTDTQYF

abundance: once
d_gene: .
v_gene: TRBV2
j_gene: TRBJ1-1
CDR3nt: TGTGCCAGCAGGGATTCGGGTCCTAACCCGAACACTGAAGCTTTCTTT
CDR3aa: CASRDSGPNPNTEAFF

abundance: .
d_gene: TRBD1
v_gene: TRBV7-9
j_gene: TRBJ1-1
CDR3nt: TGTGCCAGCAGCTTCCGGACAGGGAGGAACACTGAAGCTTTCTTT
CDR3aa: CASSFRTGRNTEAFF

abundance: .
d_gene: TRBD2
v_gene: TRBV3-1/TRBV3-2
j_gene: TRBJ2-5
CDR3nt: TGTGCCAGCAGCCACGAGCCCAGCGGGAGAGGCGAGACCCAGTACTTC
CDR3aa: CASSHEPSGRGETQYF

abundance: .
d_gene: TRBD1
v_gene: TRBV18
j_gene: TRBJ1-2
CDR3nt: TGTGCCAGCTCACCTCCCGGGACAGGGGGCGGATATGGCTACACCTTC
CDR3aa: CASSPPGTGGGYGYTF

abundance: .
d_gene: .
v_gene: TRBV13
j_gene: TRBJ2-7
CDR3nt: TGTGCCAGCAGGAGGTATAGTACAAACGAGCAGTACTTC
CDR3aa: CASRRYSTNEQYF

abundance: few
d_gene: .
v_gene: TRBV2
j_gene: TRBJ2-1
CDR3nt: TGTGCCAGCAGTGAGTGGCAGGCCACCTACAATGAGCAGTTCTTC
CDR3aa: CASSEWQATYNEQFF

abundance: once
d_gene: .
v_gene: TRBV29-1
j_gene: TRBJ2-3
CDR3nt: TGCAGCGTTGAAGATGGGGGAGGTCCTCACGCAGATACGCAGTATTTT
CDR3aa: CSVEDGGGPHADTQYF

abundance: .
d_gene: .
v_gene: TRBV5-1
j_gene: TRBJ2-5
CDR3nt: TGCGCCAGCAGCTACTTTAGTGCCGAAGAGACCCAGTACTTC
CDR3aa: CASSYFSAEETQYF

abundance: few
d_gene: TRBD1
v_gene: TRBV5-1
j_gene: TRBJ2-3
CDR3nt: TGCGCCAGCAGCTTGTTACAGGGGGCGTCAGATACGCAGTATTTT
CDR3aa: CASSLLQGASDTQYF

abundance: .
d_gene: .
v_gene: TRBV19
j_gene: TRBJ2-2
CDR3nt: TGTGCCAGTACCCCCCGTCATGGACTCACCGGGGAGCTGTTTTTT
CDR3aa: CASTPRHGLTGELFF

abundance: .
d_gene: TRBD1
v_gene: TRBV6-4
j_gene: TRBJ2-4
CDR3nt: TGTGCCAGCAGTGACCCAGGGGGCATTCAGTACTTC
CDR3aa: CASSDPGGIQYF

abundance: .
d_gene: .
v_gene: TRBV7-5
j_gene: TRBJ1-2
CDR3nt: TGTGTCAGGGAGACAGGGTTCTATGGCTACACCTTC
CDR3aa: CVRETGFYGYTF

abundance: many
d_gene: .
v_gene: TRBV18
j_gene: TRBJ1-1
CDR3nt: TGTGCCAGCTCACCTTTCCCAGGGGAAGGCACTGAAGCTTTCTTT
CDR3aa: CASSPFPGEGTEAFF

abundance: .
d_gene: .
v_gene: TRBV16
j_gene: TRBJ1-1
CDR3nt: TGTGCCAGCAGCCAATCGGGGGGGAACACTGAAGCTTTCTTT
CDR3aa: CASSQSGGNTEAFF

abundance: once
d_gene: TRBD1
v_gene: TRBV11-3
j_gene: TRBJ1-2
CDR3nt: TGTGCCAGCAGCTCCTTTGGACAGGGGAGCTATGGCTACACCTTC
CDR3aa: CASSSFGQGSYGYTF

abundance: .
d_gene: TRBD2
v_gene: TRBV4-1
j_gene: TRBJ2-5
CDR3nt: TGCGCCAGCAGCCAAGAACGGGGGGGCCCCGAGACCCAGTACTTC
CDR3aa: CASSQERGGPETQYF

abundance: .
d_gene: .
v_gene: TRBV5-6
j_gene: TRBJ1-2
CDR3nt: TGTGCCAGCAGTTCGGTGGGGGCGAACTATGGCTACACCTTC
CDR3aa: CASSSVGANYGYTF

abundance: .
d_gene: TRBD1
v_gene: TRBV27
j_gene: TRBJ2-7
CDR3nt: TGTGCCAGCAGTGATGACAGGGGGCATGGATACGAGCAGTACTTC
CDR3aa: CASSDDRGHGYEQYF

abundance: .
d_gene: .
v_gene: TRBV5-4
j_gene: TRBJ2-7
CDR3nt: TGTGCCAGCAGCTTGGTAACAGTCCCCTACGAGCAGTACTTC
CDR3aa: CASSLVTVPYEQYF

abundance: .
d_gene: TRBD1
v_gene: TRBV11-2
j_gene: TRBJ2-5
CDR3nt: TGTGCCAGCAGCACCGGGACAGGGCACGCCCAAGAGACCCAGTACTTC
CDR3aa: CASSTGTGHAQETQYF

abundance: .
d_gene: .
v_gene: TRBV9
j_gene: TRBJ2-7
CDR3nt: TGTGCCAGCAGCGTAGCGGGCGGGGCGAGCTCCTACGAGCAGTACTTC
CDR3aa: CASSVAGGASSYEQYF

abundance: once
d_gene: .
v_gene: TRBV20-1
j_gene: TRBJ2-1
CDR3nt: TGCAGTGCTAGTTCATTAGCGGAAGTCGATGAGCAGTTCTTC
CDR3aa: CSASSLAEVDEQFF

abundance: .
d_gene: .
v_gene: TRBV11-2
j_gene: TRBJ2-1
CDR3nt: TGTGCCAGCAGCCCTTTCGGTTCCTACAATGAGCAGTTCTTC
CDR3aa: CASSPFGSYNEQFF

abundance: .
d_gene: TRBD1
v_gene: TRBV5-6
j_gene: TRBJ1-2
CDR3nt: TGTGCCAGCAGCTTGGGACAGGGGGCGCTTAATGGCTACACCTTC
CDR3aa: CASSLGQGALNGYTF

abundance: .
d_gene: .
v_gene: TRBV18
j_gene: TRBJ1-6
CDR3nt: TGTGCCAGCTCACCACAGACAGGTTCCAATTCACCCCTCCACTTT
CDR3aa: CASSPQTGSNSPLHF

abundance: .
d_gene: .
v_gene: TRBV7-7
j_gene: TRBJ2-5
CDR3nt: TGTGCTAGCAGCCCCCGACTAGACTCGATGGCTGCGGCCCAGTACTTC
CDR3aa: CASSPRLDSMAAAQYF

abundance: once
d_gene: .
v_gene: TRBV12-2
j_gene: TRBJ2-1
CDR3nt: TGTGCAAGTCGCTTAGGTCGCGCCCGCTCCTACAATGAGCAGTTCTTC
CDR3aa: CASRLGRARSYNEQFF

abundance: .
d_gene: TRBD1
v_gene: TRBV5-4
j_gene: TRBJ1-2
CDR3nt: TGTGCCAGCAGCTTGGGAGACAGGGACTATGGCTACACCTTC
CDR3aa: CASSLGDRDYGYTF

abundance: few
d_gene: TRBD1
v_gene: TRBV4-3
j_gene: TRBJ2-1
CDR3nt: TGCGCCAGCAGCCAAGATCCCCCGGGACAGGGGGTAAATGAGCAGTTCTTC
CDR3aa: CASSQDPPGQGVNEQFF

abundance: .
d_gene: .
v_gene: TRBV6-5
j_gene: TRBJ2-5
CDR3nt: TGTGCCAGCAGTCCCGCCAGGGAGACCCAGTACTTC
CDR3aa: CASSPARETQYF

abundance: .
d_gene: TRBD1
v_gene: TRBV18
j_gene: TRBJ2-5
CDR3nt: TGTGCCAGCTCGGGTCGACAGGGGATAACTGAGACCCAGTACTTC
CDR3aa: CASSGRQGITETQYF

abundance: .
d_gene: TRBD1
v_gene: TRBV28
j_gene: TRBJ1-5
CDR3nt: TGTGCCAGCAGTAGGACAGGGGTTAGTCAGCCCCAGCATTTT
CDR3aa: CASSRTGVSQPQHF

abundance: few
d_gene: TRBD1
v_gene: TRBV4-1
j_gene: TRBJ1-5
CDR3nt: TGCGCCAGCAGTGGGACAGGATACAATCAGCCCCAGCATTTT
CDR3aa: CASSGTGYNQPQHF

abundance: .
d_gene: .
v_gene: TRBV10-2
j_gene: TRBJ2-7
CDR3nt: TGCGCCAGCTCCGTGGGACACCCGGTTGGTTACGAGCAGTACTTC
CDR3aa: CASSVGHPVGYEQYF

abundance: .
d_gene: .
v_gene: TRBV3-1/TRBV3-2
j_gene: TRBJ2-3
CDR3nt: TGTGCCAGTGCTCTGGACTCCAGCACAGATACGCAGTATTTT
CDR3aa: CASALDSSTDTQYF

abundance: .
d_gene: TRBD1
v_gene: TRBV30
j_gene: TRBJ1-4
CDR3nt: TGTGCCTGGAGCCAGGACAGGGTACTGTTTTTT
CDR3aa: CAWSQDRVLFF

abundance: .
d_gene: TRBD1
v_gene: TRBV5-4
j_gene: TRBJ1-1
CDR3nt: TGTGCCAGCAGCCCGGACAGGGCGAACACTGAAGCTTTCTTT
CDR3aa: CASSPDRANTEAFF

abundance: .
d_gene: .
v_gene: TRBV7-8
j_gene: TRBJ2-3
CDR3nt: TGTGCCAGCAGCTTAGCGCTGGGCCAGGGCGGTTGGGCAGATACGCAGTATTTT
CDR3aa: CASSLALGQGGWADTQYF

abundance: many
d_gene: .
v_gene: TRBV30
j_gene: TRBJ1-3
CDR3nt: TGTGCCTGGAGTGTCACACCCACGATATATTTT
CDR3aa: CAWSVTPTIYF

abundance: once
d_gene: .
v_gene: TRBV5-4
j_gene: TRBJ1-1
CDR3nt: TGTGCCAGCAGCTTGGACCCAGGGGAGGCTTTCTTT
CDR3aa: CASSLDPGEAFF

abundance: .
d_gene: .
v_gene: TRBV2
j_gene: TRBJ1-2
CDR3nt: TGTGCCAGCAGTGAAGGCGGGGCGATGGTGTATAGCTACACCTTC
CDR3aa: CASSEGGAMVYSYTF

abundance: .
d_gene: .
v_gene: TRBV28
j_gene: TRBJ1-1
CDR3nt: TGTGCCAGCAGTTCGGACAGCTACCCCAAGATGAACACTGAAGCTTTCTTT
CDR3aa: CASSSDSYPKMNTEAFF